A single sample is the source of the 20 T cell receptor beta chains below, sequenced in a study of T cell changes during pregnancy in multiple sclerosis. This table comes from immunoSEQ multiplex PCR, and its TCRdb copy is limited to in-frame clones, with some not included. This repertoire shows 58,000 or so clones, about nine tenths found once; its top ten account for less than 2.5%. This specimen consisted of peripheral blood, obtained in the first trimester of pregnancy. Every receptor here comes from a female donor with multiple sclerosis, enrolled in a pregnancy study.

CDR3 sequence (DNA): TGTGCCAGCAGCAGTCAGGGGCTCGGCCCTCTTAATGAAAAACTGTTTTTT. Translated: CASSSQGLGPLNEKLFF. The gene calls are TRBV5-4 and TRBJ1-4; D may be TRBD1 (6 bases). CDR3 length equals 17 residues. CDR1 is SGHNT, CDR2 YYREEE, per germline (reference sequence). Trimming took off 4 bases at V and 4 bases at J, with 20 bases between the two ends.

V and J are TRBV19 and TRBJ2-1, with D perhaps TRBD1 (6 bases). Germline V lookup: CDR1 LNHDA, CDR2 SQIVND (reference sequence). The CDR3 sequence is 14 residues long. The V end was cut by 5 bases, the J end by 4 bases, with 12 bases between. CDR3 nucleotides: TGTGCCAGTAGTCTGATAGGACAGTACAATGAGCAGTTCTTC. Its protein product is CASSLIGQYNEQFF.

The V call is TRBV2, the J call TRBJ2-7; D remains unclear. The CDR3 spans 13 residues. In germline, CDR1 is SNHLY, CDR2 FYNNEI. V was shortened by 6 bases and J by 2 bases, with 11 bases between the two germline ends. In nucleotides, the CDR3 is TGTGCCAGCAGCCCGAGAGGAGCCTACGAGCAGTACTTC. This translates into CASSPRGAYEQYF.

The rearrangement uses TRBV5-1 and TRBJ1-1; possible D gene TRBD1, 5 bases. CDR1 is SGHRS, CDR2 YFSETQ, per germline. Trimming stripped 4 bases from V and 4 bases from J, with 17 bases between. The CDR3 runs 15 residues. The CDR3 reads CASSPVMGLPTEAFF. The CDR3 region has the DNA TGCGCCAGCAGCCCCGTAATGGGACTGCCCACTGAAGCTTTCTTT. Looking up the rest from reference TRBV5-1 and TRBJ1-1 gives the full variable domain: KAGVTQTPRYLIKTRGQQVTLSCSPISGHRSVSWYQQTPGQGLQFLFEYFSETQRNKGNFPGRFSGRQFSNSRSEMNVSTLELGDSALYLCASSPVMGLPTEAFFGQGTRLTVV.

This clone was counted a single time. CDR3 in DNA: TGTGCCAGCAGCTTAGGCCCTAAAGCTTTCTTT. This gives the protein CASSLGPKAFF. The rearrangement links TRBV7-2 to TRBJ1-1; no firm D call. The CDR3 consists of 11 residues. Trimming removed 1 base at V and 9 bases at J, with 6 bases between. Germline lookup yields CDR1 SGHTA and CDR2 FQGNSA.

The table lists this clone with a few counts. The chain employs TRBV19 and TRBJ1-2; TRBD1 matches at 7 bases. The ends lost 9 bases at V and 0 bases at J; junction bases unmatched: 10. Per germline, CDR1 LNHDA and CDR2 SQIVND (reference sequence). CDR3 length equals 15 residues. DNA for the CDR3: TGTGCCAGCCGGGACAGTTTTCCAGCTAACTATGGCTACACCTTC. This encodes CASRDSFPANYGYTF.

This chain links TRBV6-6 with TRBJ2-7; TRBD2 might be the D (6 bases). Germline V gene lookup returns CDR1 MNHNY and CDR2 SVGAGI (reference sequence). Trimming removed 6 bases at V and 9 bases at J, with 21 bases between. The length of the CDR3 is 14 residues. In DNA, the CDR3 is TGTGCCAGCAGCCTCGCGGGACTGAAAATTGTGCAGTACTTC. It specifies CASSLAGLKIVQYF.

The gene calls are TRBV27 and TRBJ2-7, with 8 bases fitting TRBD1. Trimming at V came to 2 bases and at J to 4 bases, leaving 10 bases not matched to a gene. The CDR3 runs 16 residues. Looked up from germline, CDR1 is MNHEY and CDR2 is SMNVEV (reference sequence). The CDR3 protein is CASSLAVRGPVYEQYF. The CDR3 DNA is TGTGCCAGCAGTTTAGCCGTCAGGGGGCCGGTATACGAGCAGTACTTC.

V usage is TRBV29-1 and J usage is TRBJ2-5; possibly TRBD2 for D (7 bases). Trimming pared 6 bases from V and 1 base from J, leaving 12 bases between. CDR1 and CDR2 from the germline V gene are SQVTM and ANQGSEA. The CDR3 sequence is 13 residues long. The CDR3 bases are TGCAGCGTGGGGGGGGACACCCAAGAGACCCAGTACTTC. It yields the protein CSVGGDTQETQYF.

This chain connects TRBV5-4 to TRBJ2-1, with 8 positions matching TRBD2. V shed 3 bases and J 2 bases; nucleotides not matched to a gene: 4. Germline assignment: CDR1 SGHNT and CDR2 YYREEE (reference sequence). This CDR3 contains 15 residues. The CDR3 sequence is CASSWREATYNEQFF. As DNA, the CDR3 is TGTGCCAGCAGCTGGCGGGAGGCCACCTACAATGAGCAGTTCTTC. Full variable domain (missing parts from reference TRBV5-4 and TRBJ2-1): ETGVTQSPTHLIKTRGQQVTLRCSSQSGHNTVSWYQQALGQGPQFIFQYYREEENGRGNFPPRFSGLQFPNYSSELNVNALELDDSALYLCASSWREATYNEQFFGPGTRLTVL.

In its sample, this clone was seen a few times. V and J are TRBV10-3 and TRBJ1-1; a weak D match, TRBD1 (6 bases). CDR3 size: 15 residues. The germline V and J ends were trimmed by 4 bases and 2 bases, with 14 bases remaining between them. Germline lookup yields CDR1 ENHRY and CDR2 SYGVKD. This CDR3 reads CAISGPGGGNTEAFF. The CDR3 nucleotides read TGTGCCATCAGTGGCCCGGGAGGGGGTAACACTGAAGCTTTCTTT.

Regarding this clone: The junction shows a germline mismatch at one end, possibly a read error. This sequence joins TRBV20-1 and TRBJ2-1; 10 nucleotides match TRBD2. Germline V CDR1 and CDR2: DFQATT, SNEGSKA (reference sequence). This CDR3 comprises 10 residues. CDR3 nucleotides: TGCAGTGCTCAAAGCGGGAGGGCCCTCTTC. Amino acids: CSAQSGRALF.

The chain recombines TRBV7-2 with TRBJ1-2; 7 nucleotides line up with TRBD1. Per germline, CDR1 SGHTA and CDR2 FQGNSA. Germline trimming cut 1 base from V and 10 bases from J; bases unmatched to any gene: 6. CDR3 length equals 13 residues. CDR3 nucleotides: TGTGCCAGCAGCTTAGAGGACAGGAGAGACTACACCTTC. Encoded protein: CASSLEDRRDYTF.

V usage is TRBV27 and J usage is TRBJ2-7, with D possibly TRBD2 on 6 matching bases. Trimming took off 5 bases at V and 7 bases at J, with 18 bases between the two ends. Germline V lookup: CDR1 MNHEY, CDR2 SMNVEV (reference sequence). The CDR3 covers 14 residues. CDR3: CASSPLGGLGEQYF. DNA for the CDR3: TGTGCCAGCAGTCCCCTCGGAGGGCTTGGTGAGCAGTACTTC.

The rearrangement uses TRBV7-9 and TRBJ2-1; 10 bases are a match to TRBD2. Germline V lookup: CDR1 SEHNR, CDR2 FQNEAQ (reference sequence). The CDR3 has 16 residues. The V and J ends lost 3 bases and 3 bases, in that order; junction bases with no gene match: 5. CDR3: CASSFLAGVGYNEQFF. In nucleotides, the CDR3 is TGTGCCAGCAGCTTTCTAGCGGGAGTCGGCTACAATGAGCAGTTCTTC.

The chain joins TRBV7-9 to TRBJ2-1, with TRBD2 matching over 7 bases. Germline trimming cut 3 bases from V and 0 bases from J; bases unmatched to any gene: 5. This CDR3 region has 16 residues. Germline loops: CDR1 SEHNR, CDR2 FQNEAQ (reference sequence). CDR3 loop: CASSFPERDSYNEQFF. The CDR3, as DNA: TGTGCCAGCAGCTTCCCAGAGCGGGACTCCTACAATGAGCAGTTCTTC. Complete variable domain (other parts from reference TRBV7-9 and TRBJ2-1): DTGVSQNPRHKITKRGQNVTFRCDPISEHNRLYWYRQTLGQGPEFLTYFQNEAQLEKSRLLSDRFSAERPKGSFSTLEIQRTEQGDSAMYLCASSFPERDSYNEQFFGPGTRLTVL.

The chain is built from TRBV27 and TRBJ1-2, with 8 bases identical to TRBD1. Germline CDR1 reads MNHEY; CDR2 reads SMNVEV (reference sequence). The CDR3 runs 13 residues. V shed 4 bases and J 4 bases; nucleotides not matched to a gene: 2. The DNA of the CDR3 is TGTGCCAGCAGTTCCACAGGGGGCTATGGCTACACCTTC. Amino acid sequence: CASSSTGGYGYTF.

This chain links TRBV11-3 with TRBJ1-3, with TRBD1 matching over 8 bases. The CDR3 has 15 residues. Germline values: CDR1 SGHNT, CDR2 YENEEA. The trim removed 5 bases at V and 6 bases at J, leaving 9 bases unmatched. The CDR3 spells CASSPRTGPTNTIYF. The CDR3 DNA reads as TGTGCCAGCAGCCCAAGGACAGGGCCTACAAACACCATATATTTT.

The DNA for the CDR3 is TGCAGCGTTGGGGGACTATTAGGACAGGGGTTAGGGAACACTGAAGCTTTCTTT. Protein: CSVGGLLGQGLGNTEAFF. The chain carries TRBV29-1 and TRBJ1-1; 9 nucleotides align to TRBD1. Trimming removed 4 bases from V and 1 base from J; junction bases left unmatched: 16. Looked up from germline, CDR1 is SQVTM and CDR2 is ANQGSEA. The CDR3 extends over 18 amino acids.

The chain is built from TRBV15 and TRBJ1-1, with D maybe TRBD1 (5 bases). This CDR3 has 17 residues. Germline V gives CDR1 LNHNV, CDR2 YYDKDF (reference sequence). The V and J ends lost 0 bases and 3 bases respectively, with 17 bases between them. This CDR3 is CATSRDVGRGLDTEAFF. The CDR3 region has the DNA TGTGCCACCAGCAGAGATGTGGGGCGGGGATTAGACACTGAAGCTTTCTTT.